This T cell receptor (beta chain) was obtained from a study of T cell repertoires in cytomegalovirus infection (dated 2019 in TCRdb). Regarding the research as a whole: Because public TCR beta signatures pointed to carriage of CMV infection together with the matching HLA type, the HLA type of each donor mattered for the analysis. General study outcomes and caveats: The ex vivo response was dominated by HLA-C-restricted CMV-specific TCR beta clonotypes, which also provided the single most frequent clonotype in two of eight donors. Carriers of CMV infection plus the relevant HLA type were discriminated by the cumulative frequency of public TCR beta family members in the study cohort and in an independent 352-donor cohort.

The instrument was an Illumina HiSeq 1500. In TCRdb, the public reads were trimmed at Q25 with fastp and aligned with MiXCR, with productive beta chains retained. Rows with a matching CDR3 protein are joined into one entry that keeps the most common DNA and genes. The sample profile shows 200,000 to 250,000 distinct CDR3 sequences; roughly 20% of them were found once. Clones ranked in the top ten supply 18% of the sample. This clonotype appeared many times. No antigen is known for it. Within one base of it there is no much larger clone, and no base qualities were kept. The CDR3, cysteine through phenylalanine, is 13 amino acids long. CDR3 DNA only is kept here, 39 bases in frame from base 1. Trimming removed 4 bases from V and 8 bases from J, leaving 12 bases between the germline ends. The germline V gene specifies SGHTA as CDR1 and FQGNSA as CDR2.

The sample was CD8+ T cells from PBMCs. The rearrangement combines TRBV7-2 with TRBJ1-5, with a tentative D gene TRBD1 over 5 matching bases. The receptor was derived from a human donor in good health (CMV status not recorded). Some clones in this sample may be carry-over from other donors' samples. The nucleotides are TGTGCCAGCAGCTGGGGGTCCGTAGAGCCCCAGCATTTT. Its translation is CASSWGSVEPQHF.